These 24 T cell receptor beta chains were sequenced from one sample in a study of blood T cell repertoires in COVID-19. Libraries were prepared by immunoSEQ multiplex PCR; TCRdb keeps only in-frame clonotypes and omits some of them. The sample holds some 230,000 clones, roughly four fifths seen once. Sequencing used PBMCs or T cells enriched from blood (not recorded which). Receptor source: a woman in her thirties or forties with acute COVID-19.

The chain has TRBV6-2 or TRBV6-3 and TRBJ2-7, with D possibly matching TRBD1 (5 bases). Per the germline V gene, CDR1 is MNHEY and CDR2 is SVGEGT. The CDR3 consists of 18 residues. With 2 bases removed from V and 0 bases from J, the gap between germline ends came to 20 bases. The CDR3 here is CASSYTTFTGRSSYEQYF. CDR3 coding DNA: TGTGCCAGCAGTTACACGACCTTTACAGGCCGGAGCTCCTACGAGCAGTACTTC.

V is TRBV5-6 and J is TRBJ2-1; 11 bases align to TRBD2. The CDR3 spans 15 residues. The V segment lost 2 bases and the J segment 7 bases; nucleotides outside the gene matches: 5. Looked up from germline, CDR1 is SGHDT and CDR2 is YYEEEE. DNA for the CDR3: TGTGCCAGCAGCTTTGTAGCGGGGGGGCGGAATGAGCAGTTCTTC. Translating it yields CASSFVAGGRNEQFF.

The chain carries TRBV5-8 and TRBJ1-6, with TRBD1 matching 9 bases. Germline lookup yields CDR1 SGHTS and CDR2 YDEGEE. The CDR3 sequence is 14 residues long. After removal of 3 bases from V and 7 bases from J, the junction contained 2 bases not matched to a gene. The CDR3 DNA reads as TGTGCCAGCAGCTGGGGGACAGGGAATTCACCCCTCCACTTT. Residues: CASSWGTGNSPLHF. The full variable domain, with the rest looked up from reference TRBV5-8 and TRBJ1-6, is EAGVTQSPTHLIKTRGQQATLRCSPISGHTSVYWYQQALGLGLQFLLWYDEGEERNRGNFPPRFSGRQFPNYSSELNVNALELEDSALYLCASSWGTGNSPLHFGNGTRLTVT.

The chain recombines TRBV27 with TRBJ2-3; TRBD2 is a possible D gene (6 bases). Germline CDR1 is MNHEY and CDR2 is SMNVEV (reference sequence). V lost 5 bases, J lost 3 bases, and 21 bases lay in between. The CDR3 is made up of 17 amino acids. DNA of the CDR3: TGTGCCAGCAGTCTGCATCGAGGGGCGGGGAGAACAGATACGCAGTATTTT. It yields the protein CASSLHRGAGRTDTQYF.

The gene calls are TRBV29-1 and TRBJ1-1; D not certain. The CDR3 covers 14 residues. The germline V gene encodes CDR1 SQVTM and CDR2 ANQGSEA. The V and J ends lost 7 bases and 0 bases respectively, with 15 bases between them. CDR3 nucleotides: TGCAGCGGCCGCCTGGCGGCCATGAACACTGAAGCTTTCTTT. It is translated as CSGRLAAMNTEAFF. The whole variable domain, filled in from reference TRBV29-1 and TRBJ1-1, reads SAVISQKPSRDICQRGTSLTIQCQVDSQVTMMFWYRQQPGQSLTLIATANQGSEATYESGFVIDKFPISRPNLTFSTLTVSNMSPEDSSIYLCSGRLAAMNTEAFFGQGTRLTVV.

The chain is built from TRBV9 and TRBJ1-1, with TRBD1 as a possible D gene (6 bases). Germline assignment: CDR1 SGDLS and CDR2 YYNGEE. V was pared by 0 bases and J by 3 bases, with 15 bases between. The CDR3 has 16 amino acids. CDR3 DNA sequence: TGTGCCAGCAGCGTAGGGGCAGGGGCGCAGGACACTGAAGCTTTCTTT. It yields the protein CASSVGAGAQDTEAFF.

The chain has TRBV14 and TRBJ2-5; D possibly corresponds to TRBD1 (5 bases). This CDR3 comprises 15 residues. Germline CDR1 is SGHDN and CDR2 is FVKESK. V was trimmed by 6 bases and J by 1 base, leaving 15 bases between them. In nucleotides, the CDR3 is TGTGCCAGCAGGGTGGGGCGGAGCTTCCAAGAGACCCAGTACTTC. This sequence encodes CASRVGRSFQETQYF.

This clone was detected only a few times. V usage is TRBV5-5 and J usage is TRBJ1-1; a weak D match, TRBD1 (5 bases). The germline V and J ends were trimmed by 4 bases and 2 bases, with 9 bases remaining between them. This CDR3 spans 13 amino acids. The V gene's germline CDR1 is SGHKS and CDR2 YYEKEE (reference sequence). DNA of the CDR3: TGTGCCAGCAGCGTGGACATAAACACTGAAGCTTTCTTT. It is translated as CASSVDINTEAFF.

The CDR3 is CATSQGRDQPQHF. CDR3 in DNA: TGTGCCACCTCTCAGGGGAGGGATCAGCCCCAGCATTTT. The chain joins TRBV6-5 to TRBJ1-5, with D perhaps TRBD1 (6 bases). The germline V gene encodes CDR1 MNHEY and CDR2 SVGAGI. CDR3 length: 13 amino acids. V was clipped by 10 bases and J by 5 bases, with 15 bases between them.

V usage is TRBV20-1 and J usage is TRBJ2-7; D remains ambiguous. From germline, CDR1 is DFQATT and CDR2 SNEGSKA (reference sequence). Trimming pared 3 bases from V and 2 bases from J, leaving 11 bases between. This CDR3 has 13 residues. For the CDR3, the DNA is TGCAGTGCTAGTGATACAAATGCCTACGAGCAGTACTTC. It encodes CSASDTNAYEQYF.

This clone was counted between two and nine times. This sequence joins TRBV4-2 and TRBJ1-1; TRBD1 agrees at 9 bases. This CDR3 is built from 16 residues. The junction had 12 bases not matched to a gene; V was cut back by 4 bases and J by 6 bases. Germline CDR1 LGHNA, CDR2 YNFKEQ. The CDR3 spells CASSPDSGTGLAEAFF. The CDR3 DNA reads TGTGCCAGCAGCCCAGACTCCGGGACAGGGCTCGCTGAAGCTTTCTTT.

The V gene is TRBV7-2, the J gene TRBJ1-6, with D maybe TRBD1 (6 bases). The CDR3 has 13 amino acids. V was cut by 5 bases and J by 10 bases, with 12 bases left in between. CDR1 and CDR2 from the germline V gene are SGHTA and FQGNSA. The CDR3 coding sequence is TGTGCCAGCAGCACCCGGGACATCTCACCCCTCCACTTT. Protein: CASSTRDISPLHF.

The genes are TRBV19 and TRBJ1-3, with D possibly being TRBD1 (6 bases). This CDR3 has 15 amino acids. V dropped 6 bases and J dropped 0 bases, with 12 bases sitting between them. Germline V gives CDR1 LNHDA, CDR2 SQIVND (reference sequence). Here the CDR3 DNA reads TGTGCCAGTAGAGAAGACAGGATCTCTGGAAACACCATATATTTT. It specifies CASREDRISGNTIYF. Based on the CDR3 plus reference TRBV19 and TRBJ1-3, the full variable domain is DGGITQSPKYLFRKEGQNVTLSCEQNLNHDAMYWYRQDPGQGLRLIYYSQIVNDFQKGDIAEGYSVSREKKESFPLTVTSAQKNPTAFYLCASREDRISGNTIYFGEGSWLTVV.

V usage is TRBV5-4 and J usage is TRBJ2-7, with D perhaps matching TRBD2 (6 bases). V lost 3 bases, J lost 5 bases, and 15 bases lay in between. The CDR3 is 14 amino acids. CDR1 SGHNT and CDR2 YYREEE come from the germline V gene (reference sequence). CDR3 sequence: CASSSKTSLHEQYF. Written as DNA, the CDR3 is TGTGCCAGCAGCTCCAAGACTAGTTTGCACGAGCAGTACTTC.

This CDR3 reads CATSSQGPPDTQYF. CDR3 DNA: TGTGCCACTTCTAGTCAGGGGCCCCCAGATACGCAGTATTTT. The chain is built from TRBV24-1 and TRBJ2-3, with a possible D match to TRBD1 (6 bases). Germline loops: CDR1 KGHDR, CDR2 SFDVKD. This CDR3 has 14 residues. V dropped 10 bases and J dropped 4 bases, with 17 bases sitting between them.

The genes are TRBV7-2 and TRBJ2-1, with TRBD2 matching over 8 bases. The CDR3 sequence is 14 residues long. Per the germline V gene, CDR1 is SGHTA and CDR2 is FQGNSA. V lost 2 bases to trimming and J lost 7 bases; unmatched junction nucleotides: 4. The CDR3 loop is CASSLRGLVNEQFF. The CDR3 DNA sequence: TGTGCCAGCAGCTTAAGGGGACTAGTGAATGAGCAGTTCTTC.

This chain links TRBV7-2 with TRBJ2-7; D remains unclear. The CDR3 runs 12 residues. Germline CDR1 is SGHTA and CDR2 is FQGNSA. Trimming removed 5 bases from V and 6 bases from J, with 11 bases in between. CDR3 sequence (DNA): TGTGCCAGCAGCAATCCCAGTCGCGAGCAGTACTTC. Translated: CASSNPSREQYF.

This rearrangement joins TRBV4-3 to TRBJ1-2, with 9 bases identical to TRBD1. Unmatched junction bases numbered 15, after V lost 0 bases and J lost 4 bases. Germline V lookup: CDR1 LGHNA, CDR2 YSLEER. The CDR3 sequence is 19 residues long. The CDR3 DNA sequence: TGCGCCAGCAGCCAAGATAGATGGGACAGGGAGCAGATAATCTATGGCTACACCTTC. This gives the protein CASSQDRWDREQIIYGYTF.

The chain employs TRBV12-5 and TRBJ2-3; TRBD2 matches at 9 bases. Trimming at V came to 4 bases and at J to 2 bases, leaving 7 bases not matched to a gene. The length of the CDR3 is 16 residues. CDR1 and CDR2 from the germline V gene are LGHNT and FRNRAP. In DNA, the CDR3 is TGTGCTAGTGGTTACGCTAGCGGGGAGTCCACAGATACGCAGTATTTT. This codes for CASGYASGESTDTQYF.

The rearrangement joins TRBV5-1 to TRBJ2-1, with D possibly matching TRBD1 (6 bases). The CDR3 contains 17 residues. Trimming took off 2 bases at V and 3 bases at J, with 18 bases between the two ends. Germline V gene data show CDR1 as SGHRS and CDR2 as YFSETQ. CDR3 nucleotides: TGCGCCAGCAGCTTTTCAAACAACAGGGTCGGCTACAATGAGCAGTTCTTC. Translation gives CASSFSNNRVGYNEQFF.

The V gene is TRBV6-2 or TRBV6-3, the J gene TRBJ2-7, with D possibly matching TRBD2 (7 bases). The germline V and J ends were trimmed by 4 bases and 1 base, with 14 bases remaining between them. Germline assignment: CDR1 MNHEY and CDR2 SVGEGT. There are 15 residues in the CDR3. In DNA form, the CDR3 reads TGTGCCAGCAGTTCCGGGGGAGGGGGGTCCTACGAGCAGTACTTC. Amino acids: CASSSGGGGSYEQYF.

V and J are TRBV19 and TRBJ2-1, with D possibly being TRBD1 (5 bases). V lost 6 bases to trimming and J lost 6 bases, with 12 bases between them. From germline, CDR1 is LNHDA and CDR2 SQIVND (reference sequence). The CDR3 runs to 13 residues. In nucleotides, the CDR3 is TGTGCCAGTAGACCAGGGCTGTTCAATGAGCAGTTCTTC. This encodes CASRPGLFNEQFF.

In its sample, this clone was seen many times. This chain links TRBV30 with TRBJ1-1; the D is unclear. Germline loops: CDR1 GTSNPN, CDR2 SVGIG (reference sequence). V was cut by 3 bases and J by 4 bases, with 18 bases left in between. This CDR3 region has 15 residues. Here the CDR3 reads CAWRNLGLASTEAFF. CDR3 DNA sequence: TGTGCCTGGAGGAACCTAGGTCTGGCAAGCACTGAAGCTTTCTTT. Full variable domain (missing parts from reference TRBV30 and TRBJ1-1): SQTIHQWPATLVQPVGSPLSLECTVEGTSNPNLYWYRQAAGRGLQLLFYSVGIGQISSEVPQNLSASRPQDRQFILSSKKLLLSDSGFYLCAWRNLGLASTEAFFGQGTRLTVV.

The rearrangement links TRBV27 to TRBJ2-5, with 11 bases lining up with TRBD2. The V gene end was trimmed by 5 bases and the J gene end by 4 bases; junction bases not matched to a gene: 6. CDR1 and CDR2 (germline): MNHEY, SMNVEV (reference sequence). The CDR3 runs 15 residues. The CDR3 loop is CASSAGTSGRETQYF. DNA of the CDR3: TGTGCCAGCAGTGCCGGGACTAGCGGCCGAGAGACCCAGTACTTC.